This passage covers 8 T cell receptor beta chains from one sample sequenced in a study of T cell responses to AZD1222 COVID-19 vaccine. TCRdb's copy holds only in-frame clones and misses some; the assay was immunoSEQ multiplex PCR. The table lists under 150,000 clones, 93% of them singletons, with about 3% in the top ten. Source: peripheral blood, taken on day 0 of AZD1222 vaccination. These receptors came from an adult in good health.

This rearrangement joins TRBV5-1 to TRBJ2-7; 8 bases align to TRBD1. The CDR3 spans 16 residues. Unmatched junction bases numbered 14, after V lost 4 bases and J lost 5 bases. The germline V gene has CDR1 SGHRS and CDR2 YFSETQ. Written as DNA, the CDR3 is TGCGCCAGCAGCCTACGGTACACCGGGACAGGAAACGAGCAGTACTTC. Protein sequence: CASSLRYTGTGNEQYF.

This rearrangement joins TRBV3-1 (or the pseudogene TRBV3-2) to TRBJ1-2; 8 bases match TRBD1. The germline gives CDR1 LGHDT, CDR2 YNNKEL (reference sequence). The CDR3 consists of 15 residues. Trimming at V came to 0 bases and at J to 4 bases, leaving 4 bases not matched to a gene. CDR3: CASSQDATGAYGYTF. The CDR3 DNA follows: TGTGCCAGCAGCCAAGACGCGACAGGGGCCTATGGCTACACCTTC.

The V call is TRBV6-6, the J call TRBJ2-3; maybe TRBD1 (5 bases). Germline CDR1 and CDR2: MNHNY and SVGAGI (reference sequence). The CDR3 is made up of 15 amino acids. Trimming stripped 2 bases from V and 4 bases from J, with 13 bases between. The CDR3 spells CASSYTADSSDTQYF. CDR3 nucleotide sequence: TGTGCCAGCAGTTACACCGCCGACAGTTCAGATACGCAGTATTTT.

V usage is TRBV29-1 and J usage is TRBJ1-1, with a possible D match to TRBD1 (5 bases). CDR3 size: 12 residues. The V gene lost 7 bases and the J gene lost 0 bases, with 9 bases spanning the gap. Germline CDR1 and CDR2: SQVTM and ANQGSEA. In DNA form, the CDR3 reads TGCAGCGGGACACCCATGAACACTGAAGCTTTCTTT. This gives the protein CSGTPMNTEAFF.

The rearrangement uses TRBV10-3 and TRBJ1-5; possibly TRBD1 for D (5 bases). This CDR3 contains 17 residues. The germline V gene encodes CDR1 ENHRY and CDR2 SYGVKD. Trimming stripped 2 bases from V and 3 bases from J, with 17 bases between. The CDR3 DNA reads TGTGCCATCAGTGAGCCCGGAACGGGCAGGGACAATCAGCCCCAGCATTTT. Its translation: CAISEPGTGRDNQPQHF.

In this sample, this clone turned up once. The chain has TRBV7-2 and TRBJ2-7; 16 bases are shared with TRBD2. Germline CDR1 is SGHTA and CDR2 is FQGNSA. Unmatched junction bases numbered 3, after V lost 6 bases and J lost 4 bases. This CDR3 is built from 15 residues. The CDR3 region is CASRSGLAGGYEQYF. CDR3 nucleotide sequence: TGTGCCAGCAGGTCGGGACTAGCGGGAGGGTACGAGCAGTACTTC.

The CDR3 nucleotides are TGTGCCAGCAGTTTTCCAGAGCCCCAACGGCAGTACTTC. It specifies CASSFPEPQRQYF. The V gene is TRBV6-5, the J gene TRBJ2-7; D remains ambiguous. Trimming removed 4 bases from V and 9 bases from J, with 16 bases in between. CDR3 length equals 13 residues. The germline gives CDR1 MNHEY, CDR2 SVGAGI.

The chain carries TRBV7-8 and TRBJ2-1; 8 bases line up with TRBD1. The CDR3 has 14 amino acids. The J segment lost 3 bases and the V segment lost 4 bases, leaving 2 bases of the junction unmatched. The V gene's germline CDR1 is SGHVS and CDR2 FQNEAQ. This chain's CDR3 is CASSSGQVYNEQFF. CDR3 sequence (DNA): TGTGCCAGCAGCTCGGGACAGGTCTACAATGAGCAGTTCTTC. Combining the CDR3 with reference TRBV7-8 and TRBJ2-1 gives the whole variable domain GAGVSQSPRYKVAKRGQDVALRCDPISGHVSLFWYQQALGQGPEFLTYFQNEAQLDKSGLPSDRFFAERPEGSVSTLKIQRTQQEDSAVYLCASSSGQVYNEQFFGPGTRLTVL.